This TCR beta chain was recovered during a study of T cells in Graves' hyperthyroidism and ophthalmopathy. Looking at the study overall: Pretreatment peripheral blood was obtained at initial diagnosis. Study results and caveats: The model predicted ophthalmopathy a median around 6.5 months before onset.

The study enrolled patients aged 18 to 65 with newly diagnosed hyperthyroidism of under 2 months' duration. What was amplified from RNA transcripts were TCR beta CDR3 regions. First-round RT-PCR targeting the TCR CDR3 was performed with the HTBI primer set. Using its own MiXCR run on the multiplex PCR reads, TCRdb lists one record per CDR3 protein. Among approximately 360,000 distinct CDR3 sequences listed, 25% were seen once. As concerns this clonotype: Its antigen is unidentified.

The sequenced material came from blood. The TCR was taken from a man between 50 and 59 years old with Graves' hyperthyroidism.

CDR3 DNA: TGTGCCAGCAGCCTAATGACAGGGTCCGAGACCCAGTACTTC. Translation gives CASSLMTGSETQYF. The chain links TRBV7-3 to TRBJ2-5; 7 positions match TRBD1. The V gene's germline CDR1 is SGHTA and CDR2 FQGTGA. J was trimmed by 5 bases and V by 5 bases; bases with no gene match: 8. The CDR3 contains 14 residues. Full variable domain (outside the CDR3, taken from reference TRBV7-3 and TRBJ2-5): GAGVSQTPSNKVTEKGKYVELRCDPISGHTALYWYRQSLGQGPEFLIYFQGTGAADDSGLPNDRFFAVRPEGSVSTLKIQRTERGDSAVYLCASSLMTGSETQYFGPGTRLLVL.